This TCR beta chain was sequenced during a study of blood T cell repertoires in COVID-19. Whole-study context: Whether acute or convalescent, the COVID-19 samples came from the United States, Italy and Spain. PBMCs, B-cell-depleted T cells, or T cells were the source of the cDNA or gDNA that made up the material.

Regarding this clone: This same CDR3 is encoded by further DNA sequences in the sample.

The germline V gene encodes CDR1 SGHRS and CDR2 YFSETQ. V was cut by 1 base and J by 5 bases, with 9 bases left in between. The CDR3 totals 13 residues. As handled by the study authors: Reference gene primer amplification gave nucleated cell count estimates. The protocol was immunoSEQ multiplex PCR, while the TCRdb copy is restricted to in-frame clones and leaves out a portion. The DNA was the basis for D and trimming; V, J and clone size are from that table. Here the sample spans about 66,000 clones, more than 70% being singletons. The chain carries TRBV5-1 and TRBJ1-1; possibly TRBD1 for D (5 bases). The sequencing sample was made of peripheral blood. The TCR was taken from a man aged 70-80 years with acute or convalescent COVID-19. CDR3 region: CASSLQGVTEAFF. The CDR3 region has the DNA TGCGCCAGCAGCTTGCAGGGCGTAACTGAAGCTTTCTTT.